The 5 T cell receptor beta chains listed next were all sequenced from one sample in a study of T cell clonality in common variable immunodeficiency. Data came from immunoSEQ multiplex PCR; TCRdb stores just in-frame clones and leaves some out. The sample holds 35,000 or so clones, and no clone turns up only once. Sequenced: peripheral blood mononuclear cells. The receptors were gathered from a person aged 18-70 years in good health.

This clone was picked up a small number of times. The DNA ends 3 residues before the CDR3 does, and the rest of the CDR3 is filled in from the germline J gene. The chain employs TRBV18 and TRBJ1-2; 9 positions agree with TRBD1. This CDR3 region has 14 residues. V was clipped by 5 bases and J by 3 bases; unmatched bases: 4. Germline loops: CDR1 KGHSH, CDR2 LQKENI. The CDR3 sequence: CASSGDRVDYGYTF. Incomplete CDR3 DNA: TGTGCCAGCTCAGGGGACAGGGTCGACTATGGC.

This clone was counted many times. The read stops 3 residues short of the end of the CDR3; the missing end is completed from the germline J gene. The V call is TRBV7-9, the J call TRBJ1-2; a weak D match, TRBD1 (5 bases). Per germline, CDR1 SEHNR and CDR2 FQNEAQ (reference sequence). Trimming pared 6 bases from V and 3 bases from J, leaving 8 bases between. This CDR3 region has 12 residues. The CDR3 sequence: CASRGRDYGYTF. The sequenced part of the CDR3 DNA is TGTGCCAGCAGGGGGCGCGACTATGGC. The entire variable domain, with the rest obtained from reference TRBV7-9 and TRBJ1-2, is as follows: DTGVSQNPRHKITKRGQNVTFRCDPISEHNRLYWYRQTLGQGPEFLTYFQNEAQLEKSRLLSDRFSAERPKGSFSTLEIQRTEQGDSAMYLCASRGRDYGYTFGSGTRLTVV.

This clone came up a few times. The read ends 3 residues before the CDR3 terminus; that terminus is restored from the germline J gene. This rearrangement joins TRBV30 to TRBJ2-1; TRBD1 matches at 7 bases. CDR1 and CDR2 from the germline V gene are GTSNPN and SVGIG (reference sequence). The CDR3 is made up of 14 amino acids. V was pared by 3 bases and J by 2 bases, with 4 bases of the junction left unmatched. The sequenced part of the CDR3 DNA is TGTGCCTGGAGCGATGGGACAGCCTACAATGAG. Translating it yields CAWSDGTAYNE. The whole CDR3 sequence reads CAWSDGTAYNEQFF.

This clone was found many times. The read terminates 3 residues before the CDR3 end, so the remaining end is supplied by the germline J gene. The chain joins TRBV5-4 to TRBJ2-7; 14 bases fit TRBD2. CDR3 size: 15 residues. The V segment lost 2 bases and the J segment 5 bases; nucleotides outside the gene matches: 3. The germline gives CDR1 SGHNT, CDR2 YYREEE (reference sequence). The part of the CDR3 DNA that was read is TGTGCCAGCAGCTTAGGACTAGCGGGAGGCAACGAG. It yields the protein CASSLGLAGGNE. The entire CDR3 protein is CASSLGLAGGNEQYF.

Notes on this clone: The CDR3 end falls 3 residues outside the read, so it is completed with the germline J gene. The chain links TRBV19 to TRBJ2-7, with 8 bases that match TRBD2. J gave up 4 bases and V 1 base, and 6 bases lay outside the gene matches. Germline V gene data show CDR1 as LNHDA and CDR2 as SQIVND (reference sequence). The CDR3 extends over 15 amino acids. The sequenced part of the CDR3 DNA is TGTGCCAGTAGTATAGTGCCGGGACTAGGTTACGAG. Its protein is CASSIVPGLGYE. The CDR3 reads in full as CASSIVPGLGYEQYF.